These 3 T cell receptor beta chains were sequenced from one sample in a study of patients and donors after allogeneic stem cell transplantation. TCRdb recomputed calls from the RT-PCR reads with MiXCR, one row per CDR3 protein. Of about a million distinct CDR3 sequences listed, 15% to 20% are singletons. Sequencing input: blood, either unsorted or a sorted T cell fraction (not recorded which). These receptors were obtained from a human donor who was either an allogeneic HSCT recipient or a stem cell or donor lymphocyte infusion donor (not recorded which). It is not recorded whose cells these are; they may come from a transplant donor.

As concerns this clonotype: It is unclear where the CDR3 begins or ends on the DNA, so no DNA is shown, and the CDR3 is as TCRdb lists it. The CDR3 loop is CASSVGGGAGIPFF. The chain uses TRBV9 and TRBJ2-1; the D call of TRBD1 is as the table states it, not checked on the DNA. The CDR3 totals 14 residues, both ends included. The germline CDR1 and CDR2 sequences are SGDLS and YYNGEE.

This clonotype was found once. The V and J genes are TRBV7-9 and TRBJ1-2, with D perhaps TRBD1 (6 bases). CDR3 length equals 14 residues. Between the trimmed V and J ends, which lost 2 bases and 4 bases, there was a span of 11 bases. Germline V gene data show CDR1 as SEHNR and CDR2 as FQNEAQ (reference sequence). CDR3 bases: TGTGCCAGCAGCTTAAAGGACAGCTCCTATGGCTACACCTTC. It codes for CASSLKDSSYGYTF.

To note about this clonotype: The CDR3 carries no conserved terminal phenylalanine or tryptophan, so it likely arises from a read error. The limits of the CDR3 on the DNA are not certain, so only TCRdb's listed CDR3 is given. CDR3 sequence: CASSPRTNLPS. The rearrangement links TRBV23-1 to TRBJ2-7; whether TRBD2, the table's D call, matches the DNA was not checked. TRBV23-1 is treated as an ORF (open reading frame) with a function not yet certain. The CDR3 spans 11 amino acids, including both terminal residues.